The source of this T cell receptor beta chain is a study of blood T cell repertoires in COVID-19. Across the study: Sources were T cells, B-cell-depleted T cells, or PBMCs; the material itself was cDNA or gDNA.

Germline CDR1 is LGHDT and CDR2 is YNNKEL (reference sequence). Trimming took 4 bases from V and 5 from J, leaving 14 bases between them. This CDR3 comprises 15 residues. Profiling relied on immunoSEQ multiplex PCR, and the TCRdb table lists in-frame clones only, not all of them. The sample shows about 290,000 clones, around nine tenths of them seen only once. The sequenced sample was peripheral blood. The rearrangement links TRBV3-1 (or the pseudogene TRBV3-2) to TRBJ2-2, with D possibly being TRBD2 (5 bases). This TCR was recovered from a woman in her 40s who had recovered from COVID-19. The CDR3 DNA reads TGTGCCAGCAGCCGGACTGTCCCGGATACCGGGGAGCTGTTTTTT. Its protein is CASSRTVPDTGELFF.